This T cell receptor beta chain stems from a study of T cells in Graves' hyperthyroidism and ophthalmopathy. It was RNA transcripts that yielded the amplified TCR beta CDR3 regions. HTBI primers were the set used in a first-round RT-PCR of the TCR CDR3. TCRdb re-called the multiplex PCR reads through MiXCR, storing one row per CDR3 protein. The sample holds about 350,000 distinct CDR3 sequences, approximately 15% seen once. Stable Graves' hyperthyroidism denoted no ophthalmopathy progression over 18 months. Each patient was aged 18 to 65 and had newly diagnosed hyperthyroidism of under 2 months' duration. The study excluded patients with uncontrolled infection, other autoimmune disease, pregnancy or lactation. Broader study findings: Patients with ophthalmopathy were separated from those with stable hyperthyroidism by a 13 V-J model.

This clonotype was seen ten or more times. Its matching antigen is unknown. The CDR3 spans 16 residues. Germline V gives CDR1 DFQATT, CDR2 SNEGSKA (reference sequence). Trimming cost V 3 bases and J 5 bases; bases outside gene matches: 10. This TCR derives from a woman aged 25 to 45 with Graves' hyperthyroidism. Input material: blood. The V gene is TRBV20-1, the J gene TRBJ2-2, with 9 bases matching TRBD1. The CDR3 spells CSASPKGQGRTGELFF. The CDR3, as DNA: TGCAGTGCTAGCCCTAAGGGACAGGGAAGGACCGGGGAGCTGTTTTTT.